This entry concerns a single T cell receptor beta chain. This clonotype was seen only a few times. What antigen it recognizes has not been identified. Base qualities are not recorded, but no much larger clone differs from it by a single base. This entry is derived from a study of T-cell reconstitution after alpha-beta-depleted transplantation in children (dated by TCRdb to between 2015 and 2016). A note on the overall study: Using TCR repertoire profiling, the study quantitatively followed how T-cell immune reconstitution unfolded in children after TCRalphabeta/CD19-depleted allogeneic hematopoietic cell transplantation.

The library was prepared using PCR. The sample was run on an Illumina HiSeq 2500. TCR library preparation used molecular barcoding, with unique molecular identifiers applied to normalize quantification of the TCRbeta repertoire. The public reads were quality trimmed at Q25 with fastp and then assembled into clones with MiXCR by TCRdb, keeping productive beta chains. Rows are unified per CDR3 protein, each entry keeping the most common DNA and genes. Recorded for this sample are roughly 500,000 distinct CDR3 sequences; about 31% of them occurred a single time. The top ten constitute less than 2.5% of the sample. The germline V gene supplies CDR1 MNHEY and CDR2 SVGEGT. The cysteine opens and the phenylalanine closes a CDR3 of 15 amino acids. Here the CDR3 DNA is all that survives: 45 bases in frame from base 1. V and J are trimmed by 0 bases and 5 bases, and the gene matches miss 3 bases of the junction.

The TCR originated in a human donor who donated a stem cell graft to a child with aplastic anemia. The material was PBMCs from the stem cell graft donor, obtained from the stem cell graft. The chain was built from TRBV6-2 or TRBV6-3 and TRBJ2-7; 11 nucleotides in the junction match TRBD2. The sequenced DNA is TGTGCCAGCAGTTACTCACTAGCGGGAGTGGACGAGCAGTACTTC. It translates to CASSYSLAGVDEQYF.